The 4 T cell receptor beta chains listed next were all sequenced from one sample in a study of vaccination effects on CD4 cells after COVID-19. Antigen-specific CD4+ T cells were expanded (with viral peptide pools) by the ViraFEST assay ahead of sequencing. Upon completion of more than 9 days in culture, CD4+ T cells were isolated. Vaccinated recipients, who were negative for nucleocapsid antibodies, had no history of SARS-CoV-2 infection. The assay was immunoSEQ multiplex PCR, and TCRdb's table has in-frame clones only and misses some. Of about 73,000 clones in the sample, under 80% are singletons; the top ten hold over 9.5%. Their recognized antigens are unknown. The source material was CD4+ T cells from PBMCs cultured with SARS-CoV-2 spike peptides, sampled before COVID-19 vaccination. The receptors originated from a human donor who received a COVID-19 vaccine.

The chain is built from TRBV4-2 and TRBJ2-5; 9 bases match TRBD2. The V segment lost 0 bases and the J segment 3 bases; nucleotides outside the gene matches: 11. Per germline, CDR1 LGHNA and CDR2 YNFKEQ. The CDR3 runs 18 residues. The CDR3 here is CASSQDLMSAGGEETQYF. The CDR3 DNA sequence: TGTGCCAGCAGCCAAGATCTGATGTCGGCGGGGGGGGAAGAGACCCAGTACTTC.

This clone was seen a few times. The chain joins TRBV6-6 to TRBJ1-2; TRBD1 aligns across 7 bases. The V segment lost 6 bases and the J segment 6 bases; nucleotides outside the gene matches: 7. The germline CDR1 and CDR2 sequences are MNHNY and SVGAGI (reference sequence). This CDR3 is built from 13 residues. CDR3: CASRAGQEHGYTF. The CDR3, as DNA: TGTGCCAGCAGGGCCGGACAGGAGCATGGCTACACCTTC.

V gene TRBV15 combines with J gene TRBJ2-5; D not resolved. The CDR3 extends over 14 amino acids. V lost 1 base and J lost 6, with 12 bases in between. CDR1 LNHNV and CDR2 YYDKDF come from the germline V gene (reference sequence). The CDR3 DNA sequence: TGTGCCACCAGCAGAGGCGGATCCGTGAAGACCCAGTACTTC. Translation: CATSRGGSVKTQYF.

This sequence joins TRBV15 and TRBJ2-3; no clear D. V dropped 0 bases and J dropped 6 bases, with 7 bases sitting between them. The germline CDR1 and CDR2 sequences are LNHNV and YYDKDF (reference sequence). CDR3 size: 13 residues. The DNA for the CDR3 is TGTGCCACCAGCAGAGATCAAAGGGATACGCAGTATTTT. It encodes CATSRDQRDTQYF.